Below, one TCR beta chain is given with its context. Antigen specificity is unknown. This sample is part of a study of OX40 agonist ivuxolimab in advanced cancers. The CDR3 runs 13 residues. V was clipped by 3 bases and J by 8 bases, with 13 bases between them. The germline V gene has CDR1 MNHNS and CDR2 SASEGT. Exclusion of a patient followed from autoimmune disease history or systemic immunosuppression. Here immunoSEQ multiplex PCR was the method, and the copy in TCRdb shows in-frame clones only, minus some. The sample includes 60,000 or so clones, approximately 86% seen only once; the top ten take roughly 11%. Study outcomes and limitations: The mean number of expanded clones was higher in CD8+ T cells than in CD4+.

The sequence derives from an adult with an advanced solid tumor such as melanoma, head and neck, liver or kidney cancer. The chain couples TRBV6-1 to TRBJ1-2; tentative D call: TRBD1 (6 bases). This specimen consisted of CD4+ or CD8+ T cells sorted from blood, obtained in a trial of the OX40 agonist ivuxolimab. DNA for the CDR3: TGTGCCAGCAGTGAGACAGGCTCCCTCGGCTACACCTTC. Amino acids: CASSETGSLGYTF.